These 8 T cell receptor beta chains originate from one sample sequenced in a study of blood T cell repertoires in COVID-19. The table came from immunoSEQ multiplex PCR; TCRdb's copy has only in-frame clones and leaves some out. The data show more than 350,000 clones, with 80% to 90% seen just once and approximately 9.3% held by the top ten. The specimen sequenced was PBMCs or T cells enriched from blood (not recorded which). The receptors here all came from a woman aged 45-65 years who had recovered from COVID-19.

In this sample, this clone turned up once. This rearrangement joins TRBV27 to TRBJ1-2; TRBD1 agrees at 7 bases. CDR1 MNHEY and CDR2 SMNVEV come from the germline V gene (reference sequence). V shed 5 bases, J shed 4 bases, and the junction held 4 bases outside the gene matches. The CDR3 sequence is 13 residues long. The CDR3 sequence is CASSQDRAYGYTF. The DNA for the CDR3 is TGTGCCAGCAGTCAAGACAGGGCCTATGGCTACACCTTC.

CDR3 sequence: CASSFQGQGLTEAFF. CDR3 bases: TGTGCCAGCAGCTTCCAAGGACAGGGGTTAACTGAAGCTTTCTTT. The rearrangement joins TRBV7-2 to TRBJ1-1, with 9 bases lining up with TRBD1. Germline assignment: CDR1 SGHTA and CDR2 FQGNSA. The CDR3 totals 15 residues. J gave up 5 bases and V 3 bases, and 7 bases lay outside the gene matches.

This clone showed up just once. The chain has TRBV5-1 and TRBJ2-5, with TRBD2 identical over 9 bases. The V segment lost 1 base and the J segment 4 bases; nucleotides outside the gene matches: 5. Germline lookup yields CDR1 SGHRS and CDR2 YFSETQ. This CDR3 has 15 residues. The CDR3 DNA follows: TGCGCCAGCAGCTTGTTTAGCGGGGGCGGAGAGACCCAGTACTTC. Translated, it gives CASSLFSGGGETQYF.

The chain uses TRBV7-8 and TRBJ1-6; D is undetermined. The germline CDR1 and CDR2 sequences are SGHVS and FQNEAQ. Trimming shortened V by 2 bases and J by 5 bases, and 13 bases separated the two germline ends. The CDR3 totals 16 residues. CDR3 amino acids: CASSLHSVTDNSPLHF. CDR3 nucleotides: TGTGCCAGCAGCTTACATTCCGTCACGGATAATTCACCCCTCCACTTT.

The chain uses TRBV5-1 and TRBJ2-2; TRBD1 agrees at 9 bases. CDR1 and CDR2 (germline): SGHRS, YFSETQ. V was clipped by 4 bases and J by 4 bases; unmatched bases: 8. The CDR3 has 16 amino acids. This CDR3 reads CASSISGTGPTGELFF. CDR3 DNA: TGCGCCAGCAGCATCTCCGGGACAGGGCCCACCGGGGAGCTGTTTTTT. The variable domain in full, with the rest retrieved from reference TRBV5-1 and TRBJ2-2, is KAGVTQTPRYLIKTRGQQVTLSCSPISGHRSVSWYQQTPGQGLQFLFEYFSETQRNKGNFPGRFSGRQFSNSRSEMNVSTLELGDSALYLCASSISGTGPTGELFFGEGSRLTVL.

This clone was counted a few times. The V call is TRBV4-1, the J call TRBJ1-2; maybe TRBD1 (5 bases). Germline-derived CDR1 and CDR2 are MGHRA and YSYEKL. The CDR3 consists of 15 residues. Trimming cost V 3 bases and J 0 bases, with 11 bases left between them. The CDR3 DNA sequence: TGCGCCAGCAGCCAGGGCCCGACAGCTAACTATGGCTACACCTTC. Residues: CASSQGPTANYGYTF.

This clone was observed a single time. V usage is TRBV9 and J usage is TRBJ1-2; 10 bases are shared with TRBD1. The CDR3 runs 16 residues. Germline V gene sequence: CDR1 SGDLS, CDR2 YYNGEE. With 3 bases clipped from V and 6 bases from J, the junction kept 11 bases outside the gene matches. The CDR3 coding sequence is TGTGCCAGCAGCGAGACACCGGGACAGGGGAGTGATGGCTACACCTTC. Its translation is CASSETPGQGSDGYTF.

The V call is TRBV19, the J call TRBJ2-3, with D possibly TRBD2 on 6 matching bases. The germline gives CDR1 LNHDA, CDR2 SQIVND (reference sequence). V was clipped by 3 bases and J by 3 bases, with 16 bases between them. The CDR3 runs 16 residues. This CDR3 is CASSITRTGRTDTQYF. The CDR3 bases are TGTGCCAGTAGTATCACCCGGACGGGGAGGACAGATACGCAGTATTTT.